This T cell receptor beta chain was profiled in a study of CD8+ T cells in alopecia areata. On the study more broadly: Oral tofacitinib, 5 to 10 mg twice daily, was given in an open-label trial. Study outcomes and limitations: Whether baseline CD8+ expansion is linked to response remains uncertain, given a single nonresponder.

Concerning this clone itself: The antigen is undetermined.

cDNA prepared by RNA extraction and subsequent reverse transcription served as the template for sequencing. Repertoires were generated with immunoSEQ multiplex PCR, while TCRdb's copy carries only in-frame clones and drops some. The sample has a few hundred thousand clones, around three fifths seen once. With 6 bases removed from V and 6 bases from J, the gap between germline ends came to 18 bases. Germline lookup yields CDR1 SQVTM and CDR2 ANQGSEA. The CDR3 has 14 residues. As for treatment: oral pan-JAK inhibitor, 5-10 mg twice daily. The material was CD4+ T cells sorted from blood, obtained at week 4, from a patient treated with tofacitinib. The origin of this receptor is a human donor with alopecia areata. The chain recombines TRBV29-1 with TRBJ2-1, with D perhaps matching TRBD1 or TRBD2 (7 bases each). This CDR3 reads CSVADRAGANEQFF. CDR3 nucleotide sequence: TGCAGCGTCGCCGACAGGGCGGGGGCCAATGAGCAGTTCTTC.